This T cell receptor (beta chain) was retrieved from a study of metastatic and nonmetastatic thyroid tumors. Trimming cost V 4 bases and J 0 bases, with 8 bases left between them. The V gene's germline CDR1 is SGHRS and CDR2 YFSETQ. The CDR3 extends over 14 amino acids. Every patient was untreated before thyroid surgery. Study-level findings and limits: According to reports, the diversity of TCR beta was significantly higher in malignant thyroid tumors than in benign nodules, and this held in both blood and tumor samples.

At least ten counts were recorded for this clone. Its antigen is not identified. Methods used by the authors: It was from CDR3 differences across clinicopathological groups that a distant-metastasis classifier for papillary thyroid cancer was built. Through MiXCR, TCRdb re-clonotyped the PCR reads. TCRdb's processing, not the authors', yielded these V and J calls. The sample includes roughly 30,000 clones, roughly a fifth of them seen just once. This TCR derives from a female donor with papillary thyroid cancer or a benign thyroid nodule (not recorded which). Some clones in this sample may be carry-over from other donors' samples. The V call is TRBV5-1, the J call TRBJ1-5, with D uncertain. Specimen: blood. CDR3 DNA sequence: TGCGCCAGCAGCATTGGGATTAGCAATCAGCCCCAGCATTTT. It yields the protein CASSIGISNQPQHF.